These T cell receptor beta chains were read from a single sample in a study of post-analysis software for immune sequencing data. TCRdb analysed the PCR reads with MiXCR anew, one entry per CDR3 protein. The sample lists about 160,000 distinct CDR3 sequences, roughly 40% occurring once. This specimen was blood, taken after autologous hematopoietic stem cell transplantation. These receptor sequences come from a girl aged 10 to 17 with multiple sclerosis. Both conserved end residues are part of each CDR3. D genes are given only for firm matches. Size is stated for part of the rows, as once, few or many counts, or as a class when the clone is expanded.

CDR3nt,CDR3aa,j_gene,v_gene,abundance,d_gene,len
TGTGCCAGCAGTGCGCCCGGGACTAGCGGGAACGAGCAGTACTTC,CASSAPGTSGNEQYF,TRBJ2-7,TRBV28,few,TRBD2,15
TGTGCCAGCAGGGGACAGGGGAGAGTCGGTCAGCCCCAGCATTTT,CASRGQGRVGQPQHF,TRBJ1-5,TRBV6-2/TRBV6-3,few,TRBD1,15
TGCAGTGCTAGAGGGACTCTACGGGCAGAGACCCAGTACTTC,CSARGTLRAETQYF,TRBJ2-5,TRBV20-1,-,-,14
TGTGCCAGCAGCTTCGCTACAGGGGGCGAGCAGTACTTC,CASSFATGGEQYF,TRBJ2-7,TRBV7-6,-,TRBD1,13
TGTGCCAGCAGCTCCCACCCGAGGGATGAAGCTTTCTTT,CASSSHPRDEAFF,TRBJ1-1,TRBV9,-,-,13
TGTGCCAGCAGCTTAATCGGGGAACAGGAGACCCAGTACTTC,CASSLIGEQETQYF,TRBJ2-5,TRBV7-9,once,-,14
TGCAGCGCCACGAGACAGGACAGGGATCATACGCAGTATTTT,CSATRQDRDHTQYF,TRBJ2-3,TRBV29-1,-,TRBD1,14
TGTGCCAGCAGAGGGGTAGCATCCTACAATGAGCAGTTCTTC,CASRGVASYNEQFF,TRBJ2-1,TRBV6-2/TRBV6-3,few,-,14
TGTGCCAGCAGCCTGACAGGGGGTCAGCCCCAGCATTTT,CASSLTGGQPQHF,TRBJ1-5,TRBV7-2,many,TRBD1,13
TGCAGTGCTACCGGACAGATTTTACGGACTGAAGCTTTCTTT,CSATGQILRTEAFF,TRBJ1-1,TRBV20-1,-,-,14
TGTGCCAGCAGCCAAGAAGGTGAGCAGTTCTTC,CASSQEGEQFF,TRBJ2-1,TRBV3-1,-,-,11
TGTGCCAGCAGCTTAGGGACTAGCGTTGGGCAGACCCAGTACTTC,CASSLGTSVGQTQYF,TRBJ2-5,TRBV7-2,-,TRBD2,15
TGTGCCATCAGTGAGCTACCGGGACTAGCGTCCTCCCACGAGCAGTACTTC,CAISELPGLASSHEQYF,TRBJ2-7,TRBV10-3,-,TRBD2,17
TGCGCCAGCAGCTTGGCCGAACCGTCCAAAAACATTCAGTACTTC,CASSLAEPSKNIQYF,TRBJ2-4,TRBV5-1,many,-,15
TGTGCCAGCAGCGAGGCCTTGGAGGATGGGGCCAACGTCCTGACTTTC,CASSEALEDGANVLTF,TRBJ2-6,TRBV9,once,-,16
TGCGCCAGCAGCTTGGCGGCGGGAGGGCCGGATACGCAGTATTTT,CASSLAAGGPDTQYF,TRBJ2-3,TRBV5-1,many,TRBD2,15
TGTGCCAGCAGTTCGGGAGAGTGGGGGACCCAGTACTTC,CASSSGEWGTQYF,TRBJ2-5,TRBV12-3/TRBV12-4,-,-,13
TGCAGTGCCGGGATAATAGCGGGATACTACAATGAGCAGTTCTTC,CSAGIIAGYYNEQFF,TRBJ2-1,TRBV20-1,many,TRBD2,15
TGTGCCAGCAAACTAGAAGGACAGGCAAGCTACAATGAGCAGTTCTTC,CASKLEGQASYNEQFF,TRBJ2-1,TRBV28,-,TRBD1,16
TGTGCCAGCAACGAGCGGGAGGCTAGCACAGATACGCAGTATTTT,CASNEREASTDTQYF,TRBJ2-3,TRBV7-9,-,TRBD2,15
TGCAGCGTTGAAGACGGATGGGGCTCCTACAATGAGCAGTTCTTC,CSVEDGWGSYNEQFF,TRBJ2-1,TRBV29-1,-,-,15
TGCAGTGCTAAGAGACAGGGGACGGGCACTGAAGCTTTCTTT,CSAKRQGTGTEAFF,TRBJ1-1,TRBV20-1,few,TRBD1,14
TGTGCCAGCAGTGATCGGGGGGCCTCACCCCTCCACTTT,CASSDRGASPLHF,TRBJ1-6,TRBV2,few,-,13
TGTGCCAGCAGCCATGGGGGGGCCGCCCAGTTCTTC,CASSHGGAAQFF,TRBJ2-1,TRBV6-4,many,-,12
TGTGCCAGCAGTGTTACTAGCAGGAGAAGCACAGATACGCAGTATTTT,CASSVTSRRSTDTQYF,TRBJ2-3,TRBV28,-,-,16
TGCAGTGCTAGACGAGAGACTAGAAGATATTACGAGCAGTACTTC,CSARRETRRYYEQYF,TRBJ2-7,TRBV20-1,-,-,15
TGCGCCGCCTTACCCGATAGCGAAAATACGCAGTATTTT,CAALPDSENTQYF,TRBJ2-3,TRBV10-2,-,-,13
TGTGCCAGCAGCCACCGTTCAGAACCAGGGGGCAAACTGTTTTTT,CASSHRSEPGGKLFF,TRBJ1-4,TRBV7-9,few,TRBD1,15